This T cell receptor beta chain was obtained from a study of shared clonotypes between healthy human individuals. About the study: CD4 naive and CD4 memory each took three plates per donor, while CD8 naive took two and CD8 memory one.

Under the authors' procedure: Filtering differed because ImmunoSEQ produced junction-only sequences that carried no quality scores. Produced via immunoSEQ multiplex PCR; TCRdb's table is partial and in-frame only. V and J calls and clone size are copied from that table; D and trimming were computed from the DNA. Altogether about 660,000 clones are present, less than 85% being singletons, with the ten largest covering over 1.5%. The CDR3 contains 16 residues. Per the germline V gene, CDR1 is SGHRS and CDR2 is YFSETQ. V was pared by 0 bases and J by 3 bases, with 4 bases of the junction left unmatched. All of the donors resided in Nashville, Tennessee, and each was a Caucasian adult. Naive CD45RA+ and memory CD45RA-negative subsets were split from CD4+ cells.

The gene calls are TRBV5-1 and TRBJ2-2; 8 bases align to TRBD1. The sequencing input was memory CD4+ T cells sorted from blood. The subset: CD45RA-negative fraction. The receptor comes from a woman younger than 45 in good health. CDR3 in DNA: TGCGCCAGCAGCTTGGCCCCGGACAGGGACACCGGGGAGCTGTTTTTT. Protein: CASSLAPDRDTGELFF.